This T cell receptor (beta chain) appears in the sequencing data of a study of blood T cell repertoires in COVID-19. Source study methods: Reference gene primers were amplified, and this amplification served to estimate nucleated cell counts. The table came from immunoSEQ multiplex PCR; TCRdb's copy has only in-frame clones and leaves some out. V, J and clone size are those of that table, while D and trimming were read from the DNA. The table has approximately 160,000 clones, about 80% seen once. Germline CDR1 reads SGHVS; CDR2 reads FQNEAQ. J was trimmed by 8 bases and V by 2 bases; bases with no gene match: 9. The CDR3 runs to 18 residues.

The clonotype comes from a woman of 80 years or more with acute or convalescent COVID-19. This rearrangement joins TRBV7-8 to TRBJ2-1, with 16 bases lining up with TRBD2. The sequenced sample consisted of peripheral blood. Here the CDR3 DNA reads TGTGCCAGCAGCTTATATACGGGACTAGCGGGGGGGTCCTATGAGCAGTTCTTC. Its protein is CASSLYTGLAGGSYEQFF. The variable domain in full, with the rest retrieved from reference TRBV7-8 and TRBJ2-1, is GAGVSQSPRYKVAKRGQDVALRCDPISGHVSLFWYQQALGQGPEFLTYFQNEAQLDKSGLPSDRFFAERPEGSVSTLKIQRTQQEDSAVYLCASSLYTGLAGGSYEQFFGPGTRLTVL.